This entry lists 28 T cell receptor beta chains sequenced from one sample in a study of blood T cell repertoires in COVID-19. Measured with immunoSEQ multiplex PCR; TCRdb has only the in-frame clones, and not every one. The table has 310,000 or so clones, roughly 88% seen once. The sample consisted of peripheral blood. The receptors stem from a woman in her forties or fifties with acute or convalescent COVID-19.

The chain is built from TRBV5-1 and TRBJ2-2, with D unclear. Deletions cut 2 bases from V and 0 bases from J, with 8 bases between. The CDR3 is 15 amino acids. The V gene's germline CDR1 is SGHRS and CDR2 YFSETQ. CDR3 loop: CASSFGQANTGELFF. CDR3 coding DNA: TGCGCCAGCAGCTTTGGGCAAGCGAACACCGGGGAGCTGTTTTTT.

This chain joins TRBV2 and TRBJ2-7; 10 bases match TRBD2. Unmatched junction bases numbered 5, after V lost 7 bases and J lost 2 bases. Germline V gives CDR1 SNHLY, CDR2 FYNNEI. CDR3 length: 14 amino acids. In DNA form, the CDR3 reads TGTGCCAGCATTCGGACTAGCGGCCCCTACGAGCAGTACTTC. It codes for CASIRTSGPYEQYF.

The gene calls are TRBV12-3 or TRBV12-4 and TRBJ1-2, with a tentative D call TRBD1 (5 bases). V lost 7 bases and J 4 bases, leaving 13 bases between the germline ends. This CDR3 has 13 residues. This chain's CDR3 is CASTRGGSYGYTF. For the CDR3, the DNA is TGTGCCAGCACCCGGGGGGGGAGCTATGGCTACACCTTC.

The V call is TRBV28, the J call TRBJ1-1; 8 bases line up with TRBD1. The CDR3 contains 15 residues. V was clipped by 5 bases and J by 5 bases; unmatched bases: 10. Germline V lookup: CDR1 MDHEN, CDR2 SYDVKM. CDR3 DNA: TGTGCCAGCAGTACCCCTCGGACAGGGTGGACTGAAGCTTTCTTT. It translates to CASSTPRTGWTEAFF. Looking up the rest from reference TRBV28 and TRBJ1-1 gives the full variable domain: DVKVTQSSRYLVKRTGEKVFLECVQDMDHENMFWYRQDPGLGLRLIYFSYDVKMKEKGDIPEGYSVSREKKERFSLILESASTNQTSMYLCASSTPRTGWTEAFFGQGTRLTVV.

J is TRBJ2-1 and V is TRBV11-2, with 13 bases matching TRBD2. CDR3 size: 17 residues. Unmatched junction bases numbered 6, after V lost 5 bases and J lost 2 bases. Germline V gene sequence: CDR1 SGHAT, CDR2 FQNNGV. DNA of the CDR3: TGTGCCAGCAGCGCTAGACTAGCGGGAGGCGCCTACAATGAGCAGTTCTTC. Translating it yields CASSARLAGGAYNEQFF.

CDR3 sequence: CASSFGTSGRDSYNEQFF. The CDR3 DNA sequence: TGTGCCAGCAGCTTCGGGACTAGCGGGAGGGACTCCTACAATGAGCAGTTCTTC. The chain couples TRBV7-9 to TRBJ2-1; 16 nucleotides match TRBD2. The CDR3 has 18 amino acids. CDR1 and CDR2 from the germline V gene are SEHNR and FQNEAQ (reference sequence). V was clipped by 3 bases and J by 0 bases; unmatched bases: 2.

CDR3 loop: CASSVGTGWETQYF. The CDR3 nucleotides are TGTGCCAGCAGCGTTGGGACAGGGTGGGAGACCCAGTACTTC. V gene TRBV9 combines with J gene TRBJ2-5, with TRBD1 matching 9 bases. With 2 bases clipped from V and 5 bases from J, the junction kept 4 bases outside the gene matches. Germline assignment: CDR1 SGDLS and CDR2 YYNGEE. The CDR3 has 14 residues.

V gene TRBV5-4 combines with J gene TRBJ2-5; 8 bases are shared with TRBD2. The CDR3 loop spans 16 amino acids. The trim removed 2 bases at V and 1 base at J, leaving 7 bases unmatched. Germline V gene data show CDR1 as SGHNT and CDR2 as YYREEE (reference sequence). CDR3 sequence reads: CASSFPLAGTQETQYF. For the CDR3, the DNA is TGTGCCAGCAGCTTCCCGTTAGCGGGGACCCAAGAGACCCAGTACTTC.

The V gene is TRBV11-2, the J gene TRBJ2-3; 9 nucleotides agree with TRBD1. The CDR3 covers 15 residues. Trimming removed 3 bases from V and 8 bases from J; junction bases left unmatched: 9. CDR1 is SGHAT and CDR2 is FQNNGV in the germline V gene. CDR3 sequence (DNA): TGTGCCAGCAGCTTGGGGACAGGGTTTTATGGTACGCAGTATTTT. It yields the protein CASSLGTGFYGTQYF.

The chain joins TRBV5-1 to TRBJ2-7; D possibly corresponds to TRBD2 (7 bases). Per the germline V gene, CDR1 is SGHRS and CDR2 is YFSETQ. Trimming took 8 bases from V and 3 from J, leaving 24 bases between them. The CDR3 runs to 16 residues. This chain's CDR3 is CASYTGGGGPLYEQYF. Written as DNA, the CDR3 is TGCGCCAGTTACACCGGAGGGGGAGGGCCCCTCTACGAGCAGTACTTC.

This clone has more than one count but fewer than ten. CDR3 sequence (DNA): TGTGCCAGTAGTACACTCTATGGCTACACCTTC. It encodes CASSTLYGYTF. The chain is built from TRBV19 and TRBJ1-2; no firm D call. This CDR3 comprises 11 residues. Germline V CDR1 and CDR2: LNHDA, SQIVND (reference sequence). The germline V and J ends were trimmed by 4 bases and 4 bases, with 4 bases remaining between them.

In its sample, this clone was seen a few times. This chain joins TRBV2 and TRBJ2-7; TRBD2 matches 11 bases. This CDR3 comprises 15 residues. CDR1 is SNHLY and CDR2 is FYNNEI in the germline V gene. The ends lost 7 bases at V and 3 bases at J; junction bases unmatched: 8. For the CDR3, the DNA is TGTGCCAGCACCCCGGGACTAGCGGAATTCTACGAGCAGTACTTC. The encoded protein is CASTPGLAEFYEQYF.

J is TRBJ2-7 and V is TRBV24-1; D possibly corresponds to TRBD1 (8 bases). CDR1 KGHDR and CDR2 SFDVKD come from the germline V gene. The CDR3 runs 15 residues. Trimming stripped 9 bases from V and 5 bases from J, with 22 bases between. The CDR3 nucleotides are TGTGCCACCTCTAAAGGGGGGGCAGGGGGCGACGAGCAGTACTTC. It is translated as CATSKGGAGGDEQYF.

This clone showed up just once. The V call is TRBV5-1, the J call TRBJ1-4; the D gene is possibly TRBD1 (6 bases). The CDR3 extends over 21 amino acids. V was cut by 0 bases and J by 0 bases, with 24 bases left in between. Germline CDR1 is SGHRS and CDR2 is YFSETQ. CDR3 in amino acids: CASSLEWRGGTTFATNEKLFF. CDR3 sequence (DNA): TGCGCCAGCAGCTTGGAGTGGCGAGGGGGTACCACCTTCGCAACTAATGAAAAACTGTTTTTT.

The chain employs TRBV10-2 and TRBJ2-7; TRBD2 aligns across 8 bases. This CDR3 is built from 15 residues. Trimming at V came to 6 bases and at J to 5 bases, leaving 12 bases not matched to a gene. Looked up from germline, CDR1 is WSHSY and CDR2 is SAAADI. DNA for the CDR3: TGCGCCAGCAGGAAGACAGGACTAGCCTTAAACGAGCAGTACTTC. The encoded protein is CASRKTGLALNEQYF.

The rearrangement links TRBV7-2 to TRBJ2-3, with D uncertain. V lost 5 bases to trimming and J lost 0 bases, with 12 bases between them. Germline-derived CDR1 and CDR2 are SGHTA and FQGNSA. The CDR3 contains 15 residues. CDR3 sequence reads: CASSAQLESTDTQYF. The CDR3 region has the DNA TGTGCCAGCAGCGCCCAGCTGGAGAGCACAGATACGCAGTATTTT.

This sequence joins TRBV4-1 and TRBJ1-2; D is possibly TRBD1 (6 bases). CDR1 and CDR2 (germline): MGHRA, YSYEKL. The CDR3 consists of 15 residues. V was clipped by 5 bases and J by 0 bases, with 13 bases between them. The CDR3 loop reads CASSRGQSANYGYTF. The CDR3, as DNA: TGCGCCAGCAGCAGAGGACAGTCTGCTAACTATGGCTACACCTTC.

The V gene is TRBV29-1, the J gene TRBJ1-6; 9 positions match TRBD1. V dropped 6 bases and J dropped 10; count of bases not matched to a gene: 10. CDR3 size: 14 residues. CDR1 and CDR2 from the germline V gene are SQVTM and ANQGSEA. The CDR3 DNA follows: TGCAGCGTCGCTAGCGGACAGGGGAGGTCACCCCTCCACTTT. Its protein is CSVASGQGRSPLHF.

The V and J genes are TRBV10-3 and TRBJ2-7; 8 bases match TRBD1. CDR1 is ENHRY, CDR2 SYGVKD, per germline. The trim removed 6 bases at V and 0 bases at J, leaving 13 bases unmatched. This CDR3 has 17 residues. The CDR3 loop reads CAIRTLDRGRSSYEQYF. CDR3 DNA sequence: TGTGCCATCAGGACTCTCGACAGGGGAAGGAGCTCCTACGAGCAGTACTTC.

CDR3 loop: CATSGGQGAREEHF. CDR3 in DNA: TGTGCCACCAGCGGTGGACAGGGGGCCCGCGAAGAGCATTTT. The chain combines TRBV15 with TRBJ1-5; 11 positions agree with TRBD1. The V segment lost 5 bases and the J segment 14 bases; nucleotides outside the gene matches: 11. This CDR3 is built from 14 residues. Germline V gene sequence: CDR1 LNHNV, CDR2 YYDKDF (reference sequence). Full variable domain (outside the CDR3, taken from reference TRBV15 and TRBJ1-5): DAMVIQNPRYQVTQFGKPVTLSCSQTLNHNVMYWYQQKSSQAPKLLFHYYDKDFNNEADTPDNFQSRRPNTSFCFLDIRSPGLGDTAMYLCATSGGQGAREEHFGDGTRLSIL.

This chain connects TRBV5-1 to TRBJ1-5; 8 nucleotides align to TRBD1. V dropped 4 bases and J dropped 5; count of bases not matched to a gene: 14. The CDR3 runs to 17 residues. Germline lookup yields CDR1 SGHRS and CDR2 YFSETQ. The DNA for the CDR3 is TGCGCCAGCAGCCCGCGAGGGAGGATGGACAGGGATCAGCCCCAGCATTTT. Translated, it gives CASSPRGRMDRDQPQHF.

The chain combines TRBV5-1 with TRBJ2-1; 7 nucleotides align to TRBD2. This CDR3 has 16 amino acids. The V and J ends lost 2 bases and 5 bases, in that order; junction bases with no gene match: 10. CDR1 is SGHRS, CDR2 YFSETQ, per germline. The CDR3 nucleotides read TGCGCCAGCAGCTTCTACAGCGGGATAGGTAACAATGAGCAGTTCTTC. This translates into CASSFYSGIGNNEQFF.

The chain recombines TRBV2 with TRBJ1-2, with 7 bases matching TRBD1. Per the germline V gene, CDR1 is SNHLY and CDR2 is FYNNEI. CDR3 size: 13 residues. V trimming: 2 bases; J trimming: 3 bases; junction bases outside the gene matches: 0. The CDR3 nucleotides read TGTGCCAGCAGTGAACAGGGGGACTATGGCTACACCTTC. This codes for CASSEQGDYGYTF.

This clone was observed a few times. This chain links TRBV10-3 with TRBJ1-1; 9 bases agree with TRBD1. V gave up 9 bases and J gave up 4 bases; unmatched junction bases: 6. The germline V gene encodes CDR1 ENHRY and CDR2 SYGVKD. This CDR3 spans 13 amino acids. The CDR3 DNA sequence: TGTGCCATACTCAAGACAGGGGGCACTGAAGCTTTCTTT. It yields the protein CAILKTGGTEAFF.

The chain links TRBV7-9 to TRBJ1-5; 7 bases fit TRBD1. V gave up 6 bases and J gave up 5 bases; unmatched junction bases: 7. Per the germline V gene, CDR1 is SEHNR and CDR2 is FQNEAQ (reference sequence). The CDR3 extends over 14 amino acids. The DNA of the CDR3 is TGTGCCAGCAGGGGGGACAGTGGTGATCAGCCCCAGCATTTT. Protein product: CASRGDSGDQPQHF.

In regard to this clone: The same CDR3 can be traced to other DNA sequences in this sample. This chain links TRBV18 with TRBJ2-7; the D is unclear. CDR3 length: 12 amino acids. CDR1 and CDR2 from the germline V gene are KGHSH and LQKENI. V was clipped by 2 bases and J by 4 bases, with 6 bases between them. CDR3 sequence reads: CASSPNRYEQYF. In nucleotides, the CDR3 is TGTGCCAGCTCACCAAACAGATACGAGCAGTACTTC.

The genes are TRBV27 and TRBJ2-7, with 9 positions matching TRBD1. The germline V gene has CDR1 MNHEY and CDR2 SMNVEV (reference sequence). The V gene end was trimmed by 5 bases and the J gene end by 0 bases; junction bases not matched to a gene: 5. This CDR3 contains 15 residues. As DNA, the CDR3 is TGTGCCAGCAGTCCAGGACAGGGGACCTCCTACGAGCAGTACTTC. It encodes CASSPGQGTSYEQYF.

A few counts support this clone. This chain uses TRBV5-1 with TRBJ2-5, with TRBD1 matching 11 bases. Germline CDR1 reads SGHRS; CDR2 reads YFSETQ. The trim removed 5 bases at V and 2 bases at J, leaving 5 bases unmatched. CDR3 length: 15 residues. The CDR3 here is CASRAGTGGQETQYF. DNA for the CDR3: TGCGCCAGCAGAGCCGGGACAGGGGGTCAAGAGACCCAGTACTTC.